The clone carrying this T cell receptor beta chain has ten or more counts. What it recognizes is unknown. Donors gave approximately 9.9 milliliters of peripheral blood apiece. Primers used in a second PCR of about 7 to 12 cycles were a sample-barcoded 5' primer and a J-beta primer mix. TCRdb used MiXCR to reprocess the 5' RACE reads, holding one entry per CDR3 protein. The sample has over 600,000 distinct CDR3 sequences; over 20% are singletons. The entry originates in a study of blood T cells in healthy people across ages. Study background: Researchers report that template switching captured about one barcoded beta molecule per two T cells. Overall study findings and caveats: Comparison with aged donors showed that long-lived donors had more naive CD4+ cells and higher diversity. Naive and antigen-experienced cells could not be conclusively compared, given unsorted PBMCs.

Between the trimmed V and J ends, which lost 5 bases and 5 bases, there was a span of 13 bases. CDR1 and CDR2 from the germline V gene are SGHRS and YFSETQ. The CDR3 covers 13 residues. The chain is built from TRBV5-1 and TRBJ1-1, with D possibly being TRBD1 (6 bases). Material for sequencing was blood. The sequence derives from a man in his sixties or seventies in good health. The CDR3 spells CASRTGGGTEAFF. CDR3 DNA: TGCGCCAGCAGGACGGGGGGCGGGACTGAAGCTTTCTTT.